This T cell receptor (beta chain) was recovered during a study of blood T cell repertoires in COVID-19. Study in general: PBMCs, B-cell-depleted T cells, or T cells were the source of the cDNA or gDNA that made up the material.

Here immunoSEQ multiplex PCR was the method, and the copy in TCRdb shows in-frame clones only, minus some. The sample records fewer than 200,000 clones, roughly 80% being singletons. The length of the CDR3 is 12 residues. From germline, CDR1 is SEHNR and CDR2 FQNEAQ (reference sequence). V was trimmed by 5 bases and J by 7 bases, leaving 11 bases between them. Sequenced: peripheral blood. This sequence joins TRBV7-9 and TRBJ1-2; D unclear. This sequence originates from a middle-aged woman with COVID-19, enrolled during active disease. This CDR3 is CASSPPEGGYTF. CDR3 nucleotide sequence: TGTGCCAGCAGCCCCCCAGAGGGTGGCTACACCTTC.